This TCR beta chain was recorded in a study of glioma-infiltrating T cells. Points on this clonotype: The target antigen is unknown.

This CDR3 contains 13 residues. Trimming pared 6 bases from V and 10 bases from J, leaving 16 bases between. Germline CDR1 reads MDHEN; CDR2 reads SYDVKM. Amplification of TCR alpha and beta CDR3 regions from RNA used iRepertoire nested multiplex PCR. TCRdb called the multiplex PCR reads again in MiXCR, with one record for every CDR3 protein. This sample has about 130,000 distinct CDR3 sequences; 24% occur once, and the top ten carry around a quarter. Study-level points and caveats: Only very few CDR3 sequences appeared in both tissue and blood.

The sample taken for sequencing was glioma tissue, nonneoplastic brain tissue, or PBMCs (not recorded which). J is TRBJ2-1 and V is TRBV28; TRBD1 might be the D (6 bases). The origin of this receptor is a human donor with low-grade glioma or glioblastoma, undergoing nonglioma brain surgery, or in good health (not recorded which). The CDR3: CASSLPGGGEQFF. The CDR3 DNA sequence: TGTGCCAGCAGCCTCCCTGGGGGCGGGGAGCAGTTCTTC.